The clone carrying this T cell receptor (beta chain) has more than one count but fewer than ten. As yet, its antigen is unknown. The CDR3 totals 15 residues. With 5 bases removed from V and 7 bases from J, the gap between germline ends came to 18 bases. Germline V gene lookup returns CDR1 SGHTA and CDR2 FQGNSA. TCRdb itself ran the 5' RACE reads through MiXCR, one entry per CDR3 protein. The sample holds around 230,000 distinct CDR3 sequences, roughly 8.6% seen once. The data derive from a study of CD8 T cells in ankylosing spondylitis. General observations from the study: Clones tied to disease were said to be significantly enriched in matched ankylosing spondylitis synovial fluid.

Input material: blood, either unsorted or a sorted T cell fraction (not recorded which). This chain connects TRBV7-2 to TRBJ1-5; weak D call: TRBD1 (5 bases). This receptor was identified in a male donor with ankylosing spondylitis or in good health (not recorded which). CDR3 region: CASSPKWGGDQPQHF. CDR3 nucleotide sequence: TGTGCCAGCAGCCCTAAGTGGGGGGGGGACCAGCCCCAGCATTTT. Based on the CDR3 plus reference TRBV7-2 and TRBJ1-5, the full variable domain is GAGVSQSPSNKVTEKGKDVELRCDPISGHTALYWYRQSLGQGLEFLIYFQGNSAPDKSGLPSDRFSAERTGGSVSTLTIQRTQQEDSAVYLCASSPKWGGDQPQHFGDGTRLSIL.